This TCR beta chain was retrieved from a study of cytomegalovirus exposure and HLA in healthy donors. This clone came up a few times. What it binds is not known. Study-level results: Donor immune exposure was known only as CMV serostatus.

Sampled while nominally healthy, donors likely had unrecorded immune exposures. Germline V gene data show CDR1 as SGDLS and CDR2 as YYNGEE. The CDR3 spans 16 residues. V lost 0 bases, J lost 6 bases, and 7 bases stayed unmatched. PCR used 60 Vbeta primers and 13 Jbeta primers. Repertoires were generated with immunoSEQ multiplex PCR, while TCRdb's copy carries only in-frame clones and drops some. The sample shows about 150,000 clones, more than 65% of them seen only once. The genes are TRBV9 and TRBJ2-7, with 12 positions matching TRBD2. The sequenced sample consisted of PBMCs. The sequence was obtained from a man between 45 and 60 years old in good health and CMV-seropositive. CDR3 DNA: TGTGCCAGCAGCGTAGGACTAGCGGGAGTTTCTTCCGAGCAGTACTTC. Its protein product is CASSVGLAGVSSEQYF.